A single sample gave rise to the 10 T cell receptor beta chains below, sequenced in a study of T cell responses to AZD1222 COVID-19 vaccine. Sequencing was performed with immunoSEQ multiplex PCR; in TCRdb, only in-frame clones are kept and a portion is missing. The table has some 140,000 clones, roughly 93% seen once. This specimen consisted of peripheral blood, obtained on day 0 of AZD1222 vaccination. The receptor source for this set is an adult in good health.

Ten or more counts support this clone. The V and J genes are TRBV15 and TRBJ2-1; 9 nucleotides line up with TRBD2. J was trimmed by 3 bases and V by 1 base; bases with no gene match: 1. This CDR3 is 15 amino acids long. Germline V gene data show CDR1 as LNHNV and CDR2 as YYDKDF (reference sequence). This CDR3 reads CATSRVSGSYNEQFF. As DNA, the CDR3 is TGTGCCACCAGCAGAGTTAGCGGGAGCTACAATGAGCAGTTCTTC.

This clone was seen only once. The chain carries TRBV7-2 and TRBJ2-7; TRBD1 or TRBD2 may be the D gene (6 bases each). The CDR3 contains 14 residues. V lost 1 base to trimming and J lost 4 bases, with 11 bases between them. Germline V lookup: CDR1 SGHTA, CDR2 FQGNSA. CDR3 sequence (DNA): TGTGCCAGCAGCTTAGATCAGGGGAGGTACGAGCAGTACTTC. Amino acids: CASSLDQGRYEQYF.

The rearrangement joins TRBV11-2 to TRBJ1-6; D gene uncertain. The V gene lost 1 base and the J gene lost 6 bases, with 10 bases spanning the gap. The germline gives CDR1 SGHAT, CDR2 FQNNGV. This CDR3 is 15 amino acids long. CDR3 protein: CASSLVAVSNSPLHF. The CDR3 DNA is TGTGCCAGCAGCTTAGTGGCTGTTTCTAATTCACCCCTCCACTTT.

This sequence joins TRBV6-5 and TRBJ1-4; D is unclear. This CDR3 contains 14 residues. The V and J ends lost 0 bases and 0 bases respectively, with 2 bases between them. Germline V gives CDR1 MNHEY, CDR2 SVGAGI. The CDR3 loop is CASSYSPTNEKLFF. CDR3 coding DNA: TGTGCCAGCAGTTACTCACCAACTAATGAAAAACTGTTTTTT.

The chain employs TRBV29-1 and TRBJ1-1, with D unclear. V was shortened by 4 bases and J by 5 bases, with 11 bases between the two germline ends. The CDR3 extends over 12 amino acids. CDR1 SQVTM and CDR2 ANQGSEA come from the germline V gene. DNA of the CDR3: TGCAGCGTTGGCCAGATGGGGACTGAAGCTTTCTTT. This encodes CSVGQMGTEAFF.

The chain links TRBV11-3 to TRBJ2-1, with TRBD2 identical over 7 bases. Unmatched junction bases numbered 10, after V lost 2 bases and J lost 6 bases. The CDR3 has 16 residues. Germline values: CDR1 SGHNT, CDR2 YENEEA. The CDR3 here is CASSLSGGAGINEQFF. The DNA of the CDR3 is TGTGCCAGCAGCTTATCGGGAGGCGCAGGAATCAATGAGCAGTTCTTC.

The chain employs TRBV5-5 and TRBJ1-2, with 10 bases matching TRBD1. This CDR3 region has 15 residues. Germline CDR1 and CDR2: SGHKS and YYEKEE (reference sequence). V was pared by 3 bases and J by 6 bases, with 8 bases of the junction left unmatched. CDR3 in DNA: TGTGCCAGCAGCTCGTTGGGGGACAGGGGACATGGCTACACCTTC. Amino acids: CASSSLGDRGHGYTF.

The chain employs TRBV29-1 and TRBJ1-1, with unresolved D. Between the trimmed V and J ends, which lost 5 bases and 1 base, there was a span of 2 bases. The CDR3 spans 10 residues. CDR1 SQVTM and CDR2 ANQGSEA come from the germline V gene. The DNA for the CDR3 is TGCAGCGTTCGGAACACTGAAGCTTTCTTT. Amino acid sequence: CSVRNTEAFF. The full variable domain, rest sourced from reference TRBV29-1 and TRBJ1-1, is SAVISQKPSRDICQRGTSLTIQCQVDSQVTMMFWYRQQPGQSLTLIATANQGSEATYESGFVIDKFPISRPNLTFSTLTVSNMSPEDSSIYLCSVRNTEAFFGQGTRLTVV.

V and J are TRBV15 and TRBJ2-1, with 9 nucleotides matching TRBD2. The CDR3 extends over 16 amino acids. CDR1 is LNHNV and CDR2 is YYDKDF in the germline V gene (reference sequence). The ends lost 8 bases at V and 8 bases at J; junction bases unmatched: 16. The CDR3 protein is CATVPGLASGMDEQFF. CDR3 sequence (DNA): TGTGCCACCGTACCTGGCCTGGCTAGCGGGATGGATGAGCAGTTCTTC.

The chain carries TRBV5-1 and TRBJ2-5, with D maybe TRBD2 (7 bases). The CDR3 spans 18 residues. The V end was cut by 4 bases, the J end by 5 bases, with 27 bases between. Germline lookup yields CDR1 SGHRS and CDR2 YFSETQ. Here the CDR3 DNA reads TGCGCCAGCAGCGGGAGGGGCGGCGGGGGCGCCCTCAGGGAGACCCAGTACTTC. Encoded protein: CASSGRGGGGALRETQYF.